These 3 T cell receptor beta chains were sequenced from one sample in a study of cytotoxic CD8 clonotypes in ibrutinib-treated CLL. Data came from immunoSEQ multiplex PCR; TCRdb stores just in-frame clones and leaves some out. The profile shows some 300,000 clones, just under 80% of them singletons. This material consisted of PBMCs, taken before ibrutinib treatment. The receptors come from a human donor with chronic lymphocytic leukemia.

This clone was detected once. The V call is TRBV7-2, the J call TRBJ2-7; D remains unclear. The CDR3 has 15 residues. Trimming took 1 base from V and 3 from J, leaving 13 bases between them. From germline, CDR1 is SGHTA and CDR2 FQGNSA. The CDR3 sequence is CASSLDSGLFYEQYF. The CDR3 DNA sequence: TGTGCCAGCAGCTTAGACAGTGGATTGTTCTACGAGCAGTACTTC.

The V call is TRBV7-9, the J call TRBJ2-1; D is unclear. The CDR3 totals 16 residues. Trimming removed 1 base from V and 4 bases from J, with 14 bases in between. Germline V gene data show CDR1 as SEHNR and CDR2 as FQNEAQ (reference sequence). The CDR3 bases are TGTGCCAGCAGCTTAGAATTGGGCGATTCATACAATGAGCAGTTCTTC. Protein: CASSLELGDSYNEQFF. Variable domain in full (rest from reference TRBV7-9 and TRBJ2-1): DTGVSQNPRHKITKRGQNVTFRCDPISEHNRLYWYRQTLGQGPEFLTYFQNEAQLEKSRLLSDRFSAERPKGSFSTLEIQRTEQGDSAMYLCASSLELGDSYNEQFFGPGTRLTVL.

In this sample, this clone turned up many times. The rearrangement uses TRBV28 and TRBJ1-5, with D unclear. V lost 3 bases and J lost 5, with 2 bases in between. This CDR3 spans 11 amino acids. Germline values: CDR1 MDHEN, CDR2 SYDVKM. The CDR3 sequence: CASSFDQPQHF. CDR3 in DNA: TGTGCCAGCAGTTTCGATCAGCCCCAGCATTTT. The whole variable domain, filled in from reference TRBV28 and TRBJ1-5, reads DVKVTQSSRYLVKRTGEKVFLECVQDMDHENMFWYRQDPGLGLRLIYFSYDVKMKEKGDIPEGYSVSREKKERFSLILESASTNQTSMYLCASSFDQPQHFGDGTRLSIL.